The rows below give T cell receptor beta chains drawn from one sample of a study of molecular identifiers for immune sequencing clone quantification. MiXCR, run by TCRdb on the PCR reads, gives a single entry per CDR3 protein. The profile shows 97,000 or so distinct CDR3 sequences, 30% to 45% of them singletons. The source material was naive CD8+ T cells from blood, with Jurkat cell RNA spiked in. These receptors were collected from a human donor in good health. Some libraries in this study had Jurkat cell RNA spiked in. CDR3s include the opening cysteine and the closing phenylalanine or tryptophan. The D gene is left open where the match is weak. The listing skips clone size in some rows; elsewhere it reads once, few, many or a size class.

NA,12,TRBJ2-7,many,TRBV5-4,CASSSSGYEQYF,TGCGCCAGCTCTAGTAGTGGCTACGAGCAGTACTTC
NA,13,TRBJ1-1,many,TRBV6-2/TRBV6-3,CASRDSSNTEAFF,TGTGCCAGCAGAGATTCTTCGAACACTGAAGCTTTCTTT
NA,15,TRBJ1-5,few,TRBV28,CASSFWLGSNQPQHF,TGTGCCAGCAGTTTTTGGTTAGGTAGCAATCAGCCCCAGCATTTT
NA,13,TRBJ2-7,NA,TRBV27,CASGQGVSYEQYF,TGTGCCAGCGGCCAGGGCGTTTCCTACGAGCAGTACTTC
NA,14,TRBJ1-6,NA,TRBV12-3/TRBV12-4,CASSPGTLNSPLHF,TGTGCCAGCAGTCCCGGGACCTTAAATTCACCCCTCCACTTT
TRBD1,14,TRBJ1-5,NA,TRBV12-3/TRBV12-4,CASSGTESNQPQHF,TGTGCCAGCAGCGGGACAGAGAGCAATCAGCCCCAGCATTTT
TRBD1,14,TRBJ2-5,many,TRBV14,CASSQDGTEETQYF,TGTGCCAGCAGCCAAGACGGGACAGAAGAGACCCAGTACTTC
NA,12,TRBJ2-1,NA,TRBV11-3,CASSLYDKEQFF,TGTGCCAGCAGCCTATATGACAAAGAGCAGTTCTTC
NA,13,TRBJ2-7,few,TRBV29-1,CSAVTSTDYEQYF,TGCAGCGCTGTGACTTCGACTGACTACGAGCAGTACTTC
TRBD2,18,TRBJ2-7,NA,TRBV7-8,CASSVGTSGIPSNNEQYF,TGTGCCAGCAGCGTCGGGACTAGCGGGATTCCTTCCAATAACGAGCAGTACTTC
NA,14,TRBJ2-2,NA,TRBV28,CASSLLTGAGELFF,TGTGCCAGCAGTTTACTTACGGGTGCCGGGGAGCTGTTTTTT
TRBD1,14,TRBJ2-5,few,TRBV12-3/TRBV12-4,CASSPRTGGETQYF,TGTGCCAGCAGTCCCCGAACAGGGGGAGAGACCCAGTACTTC
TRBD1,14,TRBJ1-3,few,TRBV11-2,CASSPGTGFFSIYF,TGTGCCAGCAGCCCCGGGACAGGGTTCTTCTCCATATATTTT
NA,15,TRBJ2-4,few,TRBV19,CASSIFKTAKNIQYF,TGTGCCAGTAGTATTTTTAAAACAGCCAAAAACATTCAGTACTTC
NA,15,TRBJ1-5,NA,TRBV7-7,CASSFRGGLDQPQHF,TGTGCCAGCAGCTTTAGGGGCGGGCTCGATCAGCCCCAGCATTTT
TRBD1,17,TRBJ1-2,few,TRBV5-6,CASSDEKQGAIFDGYTF,TGTGCCAGCAGCGACGAGAAACAGGGGGCGATTTTCGATGGCTACACCTTC
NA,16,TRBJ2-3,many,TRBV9,CASSVGPRGAADTQYF,TGTGCCAGCAGCGTAGGTCCTAGGGGAGCAGCAGATACGCAGTATTTT
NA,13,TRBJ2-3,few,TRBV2,CATLRLPRVTQYF,TGTGCCACGCTGAGACTCCCAAGGGTTACGCAGTATTTT
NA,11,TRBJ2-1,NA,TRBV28,CASSLATEQFF,TGTGCCAGCAGTCTAGCAACTGAGCAGTTCTTC
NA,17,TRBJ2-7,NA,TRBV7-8,CASSSPTLHLSSYEQYF,TGTGCCAGCAGCTCCCCGACCCTACACCTAAGCTCCTACGAGCAGTACTTC
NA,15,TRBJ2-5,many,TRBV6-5,CASSYMTGTYETQYF,TGTGCCAGCAGTTACATGACTGGGACTTACGAGACCCAGTACTTC
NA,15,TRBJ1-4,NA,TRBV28,CASSPWTSRCEKLLF,TGTGCCAGCAGCCCATGGACGTCCCGATGTGAAAAACTGTTATTT
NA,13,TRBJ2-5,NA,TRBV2,CASSDMSGETQYF,TGTGCCAGCAGTGATATGAGTGGAGAGACCCAGTACTTC
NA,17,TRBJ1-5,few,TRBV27,CASSQQATVYSNQPQHF,TGTGCCAGCAGTCAACAGGCGACGGTATATAGCAATCAGCCCCAGCATTTT
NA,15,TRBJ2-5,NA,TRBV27,CASCVWTGGQETQYF,TGTGCCAGCTGTGTTTGGACAGGAGGGCAAGAGACCCAGTACTTC
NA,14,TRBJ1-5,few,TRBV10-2,CASSAGYSNQPQHF,TGCGCCAGCAGTGCCGGTTATAGCAATCAGCCCCAGCATTTT
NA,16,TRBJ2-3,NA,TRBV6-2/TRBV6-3,CASSYSISSDGYTQYF,TGTGCCAGCAGTTACTCGATATCGTCGGATGGCTATACGCAGTATTTT
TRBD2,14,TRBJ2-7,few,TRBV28,CASSLLGLIYEQYF,TGTGCCAGCAGTTTATTGGGACTAATCTACGAGCAGTACTTC
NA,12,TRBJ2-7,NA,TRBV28,CASSWRDPEQYF,TGTGCCAGCAGTTGGCGGGACCCGGAGCAGTACTTC
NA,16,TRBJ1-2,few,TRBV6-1,CASSEYVSPFSYGYTF,TGTGCCAGCAGTGAGTACGTCAGCCCATTCTCATATGGCTACACCTTC
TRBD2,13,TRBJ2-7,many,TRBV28,CASSFAGAYEQYF,TGTGCCAGCAGTTTCGCGGGAGCCTACGAGCAGTACTTC
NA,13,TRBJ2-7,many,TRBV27,CASSLGAAYEQYF,TGTGCCAGCAGTTTGGGGGCGGCATACGAGCAGTACTTC
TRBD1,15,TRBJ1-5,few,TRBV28,CASSFDRGGNQPQHF,TGTGCCAGCAGTTTTGACAGGGGGGGGAATCAGCCCCAGCATTTT
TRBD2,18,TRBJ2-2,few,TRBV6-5,CASSYSRLAGTGTGELFF,TGTGCCAGCAGTTACTCGAGACTAGCGGGGACGGGCACCGGGGAGCTGTTTTTT
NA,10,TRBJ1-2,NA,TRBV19,CASKEYGYTF,TGTGCCAGTAAAGAATATGGCTACACCTTC
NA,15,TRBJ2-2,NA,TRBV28,CASSYGGWNTGELFF,TGTGCCAGCAGTTATGGGGGCTGGAACACCGGGGAGCTGTTTTTT
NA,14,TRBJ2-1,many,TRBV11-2,CASSFSVENNEQFF,TGTGCCAGCAGCTTTTCGGTAGAGAACAATGAGCAGTTCTTC
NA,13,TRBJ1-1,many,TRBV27,CASSLGVGTEAFF,TGTGCCAGCAGCTTAGGTGTGGGCACTGAAGCTTTCTTT
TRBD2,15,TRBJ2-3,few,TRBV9,CASSVGAGRADTQYF,TGTGCCAGCAGCGTAGGAGCAGGGAGGGCAGATACGCAGTATTTT
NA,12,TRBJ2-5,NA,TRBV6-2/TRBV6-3,CANSPVLETQYF,TGTGCCAACAGTCCCGTCCTAGAGACCCAGTACTTC
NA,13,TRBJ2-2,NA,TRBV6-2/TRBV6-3,CASTLLATGELFF,TGTGCCAGCACCCTACTAGCCACCGGGGAGCTGTTTTTT
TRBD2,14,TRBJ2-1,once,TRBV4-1,CASSQGLAQNEQFF,TGCGCCAGCAGCCAGGGACTAGCGCAAAATGAGCAGTTCTTC
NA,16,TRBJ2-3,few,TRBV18,CASSPLLAVRGDTQYF,TGTGCCAGCTCTCCACTTCTGGCGGTCCGAGGAGATACGCAGTATTTT
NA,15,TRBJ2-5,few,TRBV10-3,CAIRPGTQPQETQYF,TGTGCCATCAGGCCCGGGACTCAACCCCAAGAGACCCAGTACTTC
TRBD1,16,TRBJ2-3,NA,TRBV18,CASSPSTGYYTDTQYF,TGTGCCAGCTCACCATCGACAGGGTATTACACAGATACGCAGTATTTT
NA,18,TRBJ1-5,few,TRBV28,CASSLMWRNRAGLQPQHF,TGTGCCAGCAGTTTAATGTGGCGGAACAGGGCTGGTTTACAGCCCCAGCATTTT
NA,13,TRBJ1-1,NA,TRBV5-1,CASSQHPNTETFF,TGCGCCAGCAGCCAACACCCGAACACTGAAACTTTCTTT
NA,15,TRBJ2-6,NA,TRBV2,CAGGTTLGGANVLTF,TGTGCCGGAGGGACAACCCTAGGTGGGGCCAACGTCCTGACTTTC